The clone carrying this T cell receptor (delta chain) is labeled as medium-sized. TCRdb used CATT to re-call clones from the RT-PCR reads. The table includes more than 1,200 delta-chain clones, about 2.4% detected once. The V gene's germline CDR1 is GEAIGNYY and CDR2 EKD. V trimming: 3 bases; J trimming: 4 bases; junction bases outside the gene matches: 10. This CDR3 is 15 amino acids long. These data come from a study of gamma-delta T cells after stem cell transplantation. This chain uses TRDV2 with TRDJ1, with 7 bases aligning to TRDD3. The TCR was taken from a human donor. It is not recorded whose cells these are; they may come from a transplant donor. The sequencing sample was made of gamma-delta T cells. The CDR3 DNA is TGTGCCTGTGACCCAATTACTGGGGACAACGATAAACTCATCTTT. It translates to CACDPITGDNDKLIF.